One T cell receptor (beta chain) is described in this entry. Read coverage stops 3 residues before the CDR3 terminus; the germline J gene supplies the remainder. The entry originates in a study of T cells in women clearing cervical HPV infection. Study details: HLA type stays a possible confounder, typing being limited.

The data were produced by immunoSEQ multiplex PCR, yet TCRdb's version contains in-frame clones alone and is incomplete. Listed are 30,000 to 45,000 clones; roughly 4% falls within the top ten. CDR1 and CDR2 (germline): ENHRY, SYGVKD. The germline V and J ends were trimmed by 8 bases and 6 bases, with 17 bases remaining between them. The CDR3 has 13 amino acids. The receptor comes from a woman between 18 and 70 years old with a cervical HPV16 infection that either progressed to CIN3+ or cleared (not recorded which). The chain is built from TRBV10-3 and TRBJ2-7; possibly TRBD2 for D (7 bases). The sequencing sample was made of blood buffy coat. This CDR3 reads CAILRGAGSEQYF. CDR3 DNA, as far as it was read: TGTGCCATCCTTCGGGGGGCGGGAAGCGAG.